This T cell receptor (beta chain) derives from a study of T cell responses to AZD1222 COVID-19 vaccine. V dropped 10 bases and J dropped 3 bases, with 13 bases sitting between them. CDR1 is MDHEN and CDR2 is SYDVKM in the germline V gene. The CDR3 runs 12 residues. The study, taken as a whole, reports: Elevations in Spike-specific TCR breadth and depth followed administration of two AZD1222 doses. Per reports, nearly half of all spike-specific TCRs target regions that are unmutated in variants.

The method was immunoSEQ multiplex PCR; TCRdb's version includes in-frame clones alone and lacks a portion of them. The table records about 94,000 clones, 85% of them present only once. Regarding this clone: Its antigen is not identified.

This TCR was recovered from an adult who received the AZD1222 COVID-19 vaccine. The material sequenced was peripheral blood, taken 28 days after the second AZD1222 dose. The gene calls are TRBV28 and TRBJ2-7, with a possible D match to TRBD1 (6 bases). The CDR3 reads CATQGQLYEQYF. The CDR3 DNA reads TGTGCCACCCAGGGACAACTCTACGAGCAGTACTTC.